These 23 T cell receptor beta chains were sequenced from one sample in a study of T cells expressing NK-cell markers. TCRdb derives one entry per CDR3 protein from the 5' RACE reads, leaving out DNA. The sample holds approximately 150,000 distinct CDR3 sequences. The sequenced sample was blood T cells: a sorted CD56 or NKG2C T cell subset, CD4+ or CD8+ T cells, or bulk PBMC T cells (not recorded which). The receptor set was obtained from a man aged 18 to 29 in good health.

This rearrangement joins TRBV27 to TRBJ2-7; no DNA is available, so the TRBD1 call from TCRdb remains unchecked. The CDR3 totals 15 residues. The germline V gene encodes CDR1 MNHEY and CDR2 SMNVEV (reference sequence). CDR3 sequence reads: CASSLISRGSYEQYF.

The chain employs TRBV6-5 and TRBJ2-3. Germline V gives CDR1 MNHEY, CDR2 SVGAGI. The CDR3 length is 11 residues. The CDR3 reads CASTGTDTQYF.

The chain has TRBV12-3 or TRBV12-4 and TRBJ1-1; there is no DNA to check the TCRdb D call of TRBD1. The CDR3 extends over 17 amino acids. The CDR3 sequence: CASRHEGGLYMNTEAFF.

CDR3 in amino acids: CSVDPGTGGENGYTF. The chain has TRBV29-1 and TRBJ1-2; TCRdb calls TRBD1, which cannot be checked without DNA. The length of the CDR3 is 15 residues. CDR1 is SQVTM and CDR2 is ANQGSEA in the germline V gene.

The chain has TRBV12-3 or TRBV12-4 and TRBJ2-1; TCRdb's D gene call, TRBD2, goes unchecked for lack of DNA. This CDR3 has 17 residues. The CDR3 loop reads CASSLEQRRYSYNEQFF.

The chain joins TRBV7-9 to TRBJ2-7; TCRdb's D call of TRBD2 is untestable without DNA. Germline V gene sequence: CDR1 SEHNR, CDR2 FQNEAQ (reference sequence). The CDR3 covers 16 residues. The CDR3 reads CASSDLLAGFDYEQYF.

The chain links TRBV24-1 to TRBJ2-5; without DNA, the TCRdb call of TRBD2 cannot be checked. The CDR3 has 15 amino acids. Germline V gene sequence: CDR1 KGHDR, CDR2 SFDVKD. The CDR3 spells CATSDFMGLEETQYF.

The J gene is TRBJ2-7, the V gene TRBV28. CDR3 length: 14 amino acids. Germline V gene lookup returns CDR1 MDHEN and CDR2 SYDVKM. The CDR3 sequence is CASSYSGSSYEQYF.

V usage is TRBV7-2 and J usage is TRBJ2-7; TCRdb proposes TRBD1, but this gene call is untestable without DNA. This CDR3 comprises 16 residues. Germline CDR1 is SGHTA and CDR2 is FQGNSA. The CDR3 loop reads CASSLAWQGASYEQYF.

This chain joins TRBV11-2 and TRBJ2-3; TCRdb returns TRBD2, unconfirmable since there is no DNA. Germline V gene lookup returns CDR1 SGHAT and CDR2 FQNNGV. The CDR3 has 17 residues. The CDR3 is CASSFYTGPQRGDTQYF.

V gene TRBV7-9 combines with J gene TRBJ2-1; TCRdb's assignment of TRBD1 cannot be checked, as there is no DNA. The germline gives CDR1 SEHNR, CDR2 FQNEAQ (reference sequence). CDR3 length: 15 residues. The CDR3 sequence is CASSATAQLYNEQFF.

This chain uses TRBV27 with TRBJ2-1; the TCRdb call, TRBD2, lacks DNA for checking. CDR1 MNHEY and CDR2 SMNVEV come from the germline V gene (reference sequence). The CDR3 consists of 15 residues. The CDR3: CASSLGRSDYNEQFF.

J is TRBJ2-1 and V is TRBV12-3 or TRBV12-4. This CDR3 spans 16 amino acids. The CDR3 reads CASSLVVGLLNNEQFF.

This sequence joins TRBV29-1 and TRBJ1-2; TCRdb picks TRBD1, but there is no DNA to check that call. CDR1 SQVTM and CDR2 ANQGSEA come from the germline V gene. The CDR3 loop spans 16 amino acids. CDR3 sequence reads: CSVEVGGRVEDYGYTF.

The chain couples TRBV19 to TRBJ2-7; the TCRdb D gene call, TRBD2, has no DNA to confirm it. Germline V lookup: CDR1 LNHDA, CDR2 SQIVND (reference sequence). There are 15 residues in the CDR3. The CDR3 sequence: CASSISSGSLDEQYF.

The rearrangement joins TRBV20-1 to TRBJ2-1; TCRdb selects TRBD2, and the lack of DNA leaves this call unchecked. The CDR3 length is 16 residues. Germline CDR1 and CDR2: DFQATT and SNEGSKA (reference sequence). CDR3: CSALGLADSSYNEQFF.

V and J are TRBV11-2 and TRBJ2-2; TCRdb gives TRBD2 as the D gene, but with no DNA this cannot be confirmed. Germline CDR1 SGHAT, CDR2 FQNNGV. The CDR3 consists of 15 residues. CDR3 residues: CASSGSGTYTGELFF.

The chain is built from TRBV7-7 and TRBJ2-1; lacking DNA, the TRBD1 call made by TCRdb goes unchecked. In germline, CDR1 is SSHAT, CDR2 FNYEAQ (reference sequence). The length of the CDR3 is 14 residues. CDR3: CASSIYPGDNEQFF.

The chain carries TRBV12-3 or TRBV12-4 and TRBJ2-4; TCRdb indicates TRBD2, and absent DNA this call remains unverified. The CDR3 is 15 residues long. CDR3 amino acids: CASSTRVARENIQYF.

This CDR3 is CASSLAVGRANSPLHF. The chain employs TRBV5-5 and TRBJ1-6. Germline CDR1 reads SGHKS; CDR2 reads YYEKEE (reference sequence). The CDR3 extends over 16 amino acids.

J is TRBJ2-3 and V is TRBV12-3 or TRBV12-4; TCRdb's D gene call, TRBD1, goes unchecked for lack of DNA. The CDR3 contains 14 residues. CDR3 sequence reads: CASSGAGSTDTQYF.

The chain carries TRBV20-1 and TRBJ2-5; TCRdb proposes TRBD2, but this gene call is untestable without DNA. Germline CDR1 DFQATT, CDR2 SNEGSKA (reference sequence). The CDR3 runs 13 residues. CDR3 loop: CSADPLGEETQYF.

The J gene is TRBJ2-1, the V gene TRBV20-1; checking the TCRdb D call of TRBD2 is not possible without DNA. There are 15 residues in the CDR3. Germline lookup yields CDR1 DFQATT and CDR2 SNEGSKA (reference sequence). Here the CDR3 reads CSAYTGTPSYNEQFF.